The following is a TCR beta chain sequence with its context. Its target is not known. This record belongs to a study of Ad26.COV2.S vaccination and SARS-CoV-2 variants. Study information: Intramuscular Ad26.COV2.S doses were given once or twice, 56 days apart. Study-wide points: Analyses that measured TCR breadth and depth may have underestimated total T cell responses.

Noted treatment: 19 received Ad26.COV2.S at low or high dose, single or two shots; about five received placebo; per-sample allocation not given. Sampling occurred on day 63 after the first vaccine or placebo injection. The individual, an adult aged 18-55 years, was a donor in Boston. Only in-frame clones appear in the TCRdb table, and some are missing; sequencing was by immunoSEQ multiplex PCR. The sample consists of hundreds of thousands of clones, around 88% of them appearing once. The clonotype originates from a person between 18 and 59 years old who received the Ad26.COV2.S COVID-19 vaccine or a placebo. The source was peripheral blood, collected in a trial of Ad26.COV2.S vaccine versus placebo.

CDR3 in amino acids: CASSQEIGSGRGFTGELFF. Here the CDR3 DNA reads TGCGCCAGCAGCCAAGAGATCGGCAGTGGCCGTGGGTTCACCGGGGAGCTGTTTTTT. The V gene is TRBV4-3, the J gene TRBJ2-2; D unresolved. With 0 bases removed from V and 4 bases from J, the gap between germline ends came to 21 bases. CDR1 is LGHNA and CDR2 is YSLEER in the germline V gene. The CDR3 sequence is 19 residues long.